This T cell receptor beta chain was retrieved from a study of T-cell reconstitution after alpha-beta-depleted transplantation in children (dated by TCRdb to about 2016). Regarding the research as a whole: Using TCR repertoire profiling, the study quantitatively followed how T-cell immune reconstitution unfolded in children after TCRalphabeta/CD19-depleted allogeneic hematopoietic cell transplantation.

On this clonotype: No cognate antigen has been identified for it. No much larger clonotype is one base removed from it; base qualities were not supplied.

To prepare the library, PCR was applied. The listed sequencing device is Illumina HiSeq 2500. To normalize quantification of the TCRbeta repertoire, the TCR libraries were built with molecular barcoding that relied on unique molecular identifiers. TCRdb's own reprocessing of the public reads used fastp at Q25 and MiXCR and kept productive beta chains. Every distinct CDR3 protein forms one entry, paired with its most common genes and DNA. Counted in this sample were more than 550,000 distinct CDR3 sequences; over 9.5% of them appeared once. About 4.3% of the sample goes to the ten largest clones. From a lookup of the germline V gene, CDR1 and CDR2 are SGHTA and FQGNSA. The CDR3 contains 14 residues, cysteine and phenylalanine counted. The only DNA kept is the CDR3, 42 bases in frame from the first base. V lost 5 bases and J lost 2 bases; the stretch between them is 13 bases long.

This TCR was recovered from a human donor who donated a stem cell graft to a child with acute myeloid leukemia. The chain is assembled from TRBV7-2 and TRBJ2-7; the D gene is perhaps TRBD2, from 5 matching bases. The specimen comprised PBMCs from the stem cell graft donor, sampled from the stem cell graft. The bases are TGTGCCAGCAGCCCTTATGAGGGAGCCTACGAGCAGTACTTC. It translates to CASSPYEGAYEQYF.